These 7 T cell receptor beta chains were sequenced from one sample in a study of long-term antiretroviral therapy in people with HIV. Samples were assayed with immunoSEQ v3.0 at survey level. Here immunoSEQ multiplex PCR was the method, and the copy in TCRdb shows in-frame clones only, minus some. The sample shows around 13,000 clones, 80% of them seen only once. The source material was unsorted PBMCs, sampled 3.2 years before starting antiretroviral therapy. The receptors were sampled from a man aged 40-55 years with HIV.

The chain uses TRBV27 and TRBJ2-2, with D possibly TRBD1 on 6 matching bases. V lost 5 bases and J lost 1, with 11 bases in between. Germline CDR1 and CDR2: MNHEY and SMNVEV (reference sequence). The CDR3 consists of 15 residues. CDR3 DNA sequence: TGTGCCAGCAGTAAAGACAGGAGGAACACCGGGGAGCTGTTTTTT. It codes for CASSKDRRNTGELFF.

This clone was observed a handful of times. The rearrangement links TRBV18 to TRBJ1-2; D is unclear. Trimming stripped 2 bases from V and 3 bases from J, with 7 bases between. Germline CDR1 reads KGHSH; CDR2 reads LQKENI. This CDR3 region has 13 residues. The CDR3 sequence is CASSPESDYGYTF. In nucleotides, the CDR3 is TGTGCCAGCTCACCAGAATCGGACTATGGCTACACCTTC.

This chain joins TRBV7-3 and TRBJ2-6; 7 nucleotides align to TRBD1. Germline CDR1 is SGHTA and CDR2 is FQGTGA. The V and J ends lost 5 bases and 0 bases, in that order; junction bases with no gene match: 10. This CDR3 region has 18 residues. The CDR3 bases are TGTGCCAGCAGCGCTGCAGGGGGTTCTTTCTCTGGGGCCAACGTCCTGACTTTC. This translates into CASSAAGGSFSGANVLTF. The full variable domain, in which reference TRBV7-3 and TRBJ2-6 provide the parts outside the CDR3, is GAGVSQTPSNKVTEKGKYVELRCDPISGHTALYWYRQSLGQGPEFLIYFQGTGAADDSGLPNDRFFAVRPEGSVSTLKIQRTERGDSAVYLCASSAAGGSFSGANVLTFGAGSRLTVL.

The rearrangement links TRBV21-1 to TRBJ2-7; TRBD1 is taken as the D call from the table, unchecked against the DNA. TRBV21-1 is a pseudogene locus. CDR3 size: 12 residues. The CDR3 bases are TGTGCCAGCAGCAAACAGGGATCCGAGCAGTACTTC. Its translation is CASSKQGSEQYF.

As regards this clone: It is unclear where the CDR3 begins or ends on the DNA, so no DNA is shown, and the CDR3 is as TCRdb lists it. V usage is TRBV6-5 and J usage is TRBJ2-7; the D call of TRBD2 is as the table states it, not checked on the DNA. Both ends counted, the CDR3 spans 15 residues. From germline, CDR1 is MNHEY and CDR2 SVGAGI. CDR3 sequence reads: CASSSSGLYSYEQYF.

The genes are TRBV18 and TRBJ2-1, with a weak D call TRBD1 (6 bases). The germline V gene encodes CDR1 KGHSH and CDR2 LQKENI. The CDR3 runs 20 residues. The germline V and J ends were trimmed by 1 base and 0 bases, with 22 bases remaining between them. CDR3 amino acids: CASSPLVGSGTRSSYNEQFF. CDR3 DNA sequence: TGTGCCAGCTCACCACTGGTTGGTTCCGGGACACGCAGCTCCTACAATGAGCAGTTCTTC.

This rearrangement joins TRBV21-1 to TRBJ2-3; the table's D call, TRBD2, was not checked against the DNA. TRBV21-1 is flagged as a pseudogene. The CDR3 has 17 residues. In nucleotides, the CDR3 is TGTGCCAGCAGCACCCGGACTAGCGGGGATACGGGGGCTACGCAGTATTTT. Its protein is CASSTRTSGDTGATQYF.